This TCR beta chain was observed in a study of CD8 T cells in ankylosing spondylitis. TCRdb re-analysed the 5' RACE reads in MiXCR, keeping a single row per CDR3 protein. Of some 150,000 distinct CDR3 sequences listed, around 43% were seen once; the top ten hold approximately 14%. This clonotype was seen a few times. Its antigen is unknown. General study points: There were earlier reports of some motif variants in reactive arthritis synovial fluid and blood.

In germline, CDR1 is SGHRS, CDR2 YFSETQ. This CDR3 is 15 amino acids long. Trimming cost V 4 bases and J 6 bases; bases outside gene matches: 10. Sample: synovial fluid, either unsorted or a sorted T cell fraction (not recorded which). This receptor was taken from a male donor with ankylosing spondylitis. The V gene is TRBV5-1, the J gene TRBJ2-1; 7 nucleotides line up with TRBD2. The CDR3 DNA reads as TGCGCCAGCAGCCTTTCGGGAGGCCGGGGCAATGAGCAGTTCTTC. Translation: CASSLSGGRGNEQFF.